What follows describes a single TCR beta chain. Its specificity is unknown. The data originate from a study of cytomegalovirus exposure and HLA in healthy donors. Study-level findings and limits: An analysis was carried out later, and it reportedly showed fewer N-insertions in an Asian-associated ancestry cluster than the approximately 710-donor mean. Associated with cytomegalovirus, according to the listing, were fewer than 200 TCR beta chains. A missense DCLRE1C variant was associated with V- and J-gene trimming of TCR beta chains in a later analysis, and an independent cohort replicated the association. The classifier was said to identify cytomegalovirus status with high specificity and sensitivity.

In the PCR, 60 Vbeta and 13 Jbeta primers were used. Assay: immunoSEQ multiplex PCR; the TCRdb copy retains only in-frame clones and omits some. The table shows about 100,000 clones, with 75% occurring only once. Sequenced: PBMCs. The TCR was taken from a male donor in good health and CMV-seropositive.

The CDR3 nucleotides are TGTGCCAGCAGCTTGGCGCCAGGCGGGGGATACGAGCAGTACTTC. Translating gives CASSLAPGGGYEQYF. This chain links TRBV5-5 with TRBJ2-7; 7 nucleotides align to TRBD2. V trimming: 0 bases; J trimming: 4 bases; junction bases outside the gene matches: 7. The CDR3 totals 15 residues. Germline V gene lookup returns CDR1 SGHKS and CDR2 YYEKEE (reference sequence).